This TCR beta chain was captured by sequencing in a study of T cells in localized non-small cell lung cancer. General study points: There was an association of higher blood T cell density with longer overall survival.

The protocol was immunoSEQ multiplex PCR, while the TCRdb copy is restricted to in-frame clones and leaves out a portion. The table shows roughly 34,000 clones, with nearly 80% occurring only once. As concerns this clone: Its antigen is currently unknown.

Germline CDR1 SGHTA, CDR2 FQGNSA. This CDR3 is built from 13 residues. Trimming removed 5 bases from V and 6 bases from J, with 13 bases in between. The sample in question was peripheral blood, obtained before any cancer treatment. The chain links TRBV7-2 to TRBJ1-1, with D perhaps TRBD1 (6 bases). The receptor comes from a male donor at least 60 years old with stage II squamous cell lung carcinoma. The CDR3 reads CASSPHRDAEAFF. The CDR3 region has the DNA TGTGCCAGCAGCCCCCACAGGGACGCTGAAGCTTTCTTT.